Below are 25 T cell receptor beta chains sequenced from a single sample in a study of siplizumab effects on memory and regulatory T cells. The assay was immunoSEQ multiplex PCR, and TCRdb's table has in-frame clones only and misses some. The sample holds 85,000 to 95,000 clones; approximately 93% are singletons and the top ten take around 0.3%. The sequenced material came from non-Treg CD4+ T cells sorted from blood. The receptors were gathered from a human donor in good health.

This chain uses TRBV27 with TRBJ1-5; D unresolved. CDR1 MNHEY and CDR2 SMNVEV come from the germline V gene (reference sequence). The CDR3 is 15 residues long. The V gene lost 4 bases and the J gene lost 7 bases, with 17 bases spanning the gap. CDR3 DNA sequence: TGTGCCAGCAGTTCCTTGGATAGACAAGGGCAGCCCCAGCATTTT. Translating gives CASSSLDRQGQPQHF.

V gene TRBV5-1 combines with J gene TRBJ1-1; D is possibly TRBD1 (6 bases). Germline V gene lookup returns CDR1 SGHRS and CDR2 YFSETQ. CDR3 length equals 13 residues. The V and J ends lost 4 bases and 1 base respectively, with 8 bases between them. CDR3 in DNA: TGCGCCAGCAGCCAGGGACAGAACACTGAAGCTTTCTTT. This sequence encodes CASSQGQNTEAFF.

This chain links TRBV6-6 with TRBJ1-5, with 10 bases that match TRBD1. The germline V gene encodes CDR1 MNHNY and CDR2 SVGAGI (reference sequence). With 4 bases clipped from V and 6 bases from J, the junction kept 6 bases outside the gene matches. The CDR3 length is 15 residues. CDR3 sequence reads: CASSSGTGAGQPQHF. CDR3 nucleotide sequence: TGTGCCAGCAGTTCCGGGACAGGGGCGGGTCAGCCCCAGCATTTT.

The CDR3 loop reads CAKDGTSGSSYEQYF. CDR3 in DNA: TGTGCCAAAGATGGGACTAGCGGGAGCTCCTACGAGCAGTACTTC. The chain carries TRBV12-1 and TRBJ2-7; the table calls TRBD2, which could not be checked here. TRBV12-1 is tagged as a pseudogene. CDR3 length: 15 residues.

This clone has just a few counts. The chain carries TRBV5-1 and TRBJ2-7, with D possibly matching TRBD2 (6 bases). Germline CDR1 is SGHRS and CDR2 is YFSETQ. Trimming took 0 bases from V and 5 from J, leaving 15 bases between them. There are 15 residues in the CDR3. This chain's CDR3 is CASSLAGRSSDEQYF. CDR3 nucleotides: TGCGCCAGCAGCTTGGCGGGGAGGAGCTCGGACGAGCAGTACTTC.

V is TRBV2 and J is TRBJ1-1, with a tentative D call TRBD1 (6 bases). Germline V gene lookup returns CDR1 SNHLY and CDR2 FYNNEI. Trimming removed 2 bases at V and 7 bases at J, with 14 bases between. The length of the CDR3 is 14 residues. As DNA, the CDR3 is TGTGCCAGCAGTGAACAGGGGCCGAGCGATGAAGCTTTCTTT. Translation: CASSEQGPSDEAFF.

The chain uses TRBV19 and TRBJ2-5; D may correspond to TRBD1 or TRBD2 (5 bases each). The CDR3 covers 15 residues. Looked up from germline, CDR1 is LNHDA and CDR2 is SQIVND (reference sequence). V lost 6 bases, J lost 1 base, and 15 bases lay in between. DNA for the CDR3: TGTGCCAGTAGCCCTGGGGGAAGAACCCAAGAGACCCAGTACTTC. Its protein is CASSPGGRTQETQYF.

The chain combines TRBV19 with TRBJ1-2, with TRBD1 identical over 8 bases. CDR3 length: 16 amino acids. The germline CDR1 and CDR2 sequences are LNHDA and SQIVND (reference sequence). V was clipped by 4 bases and J by 2 bases; unmatched bases: 9. CDR3 sequence: CASSTSPQGGNYGYTF. CDR3 nucleotides: TGTGCCAGTAGTACATCCCCACAGGGGGGGAACTATGGCTACACCTTC.

The V gene is TRBV11-3, the J gene TRBJ2-3, with 9 positions matching TRBD1. With V trimmed by 5 bases and J by 2 bases, 2 bases remained unmatched. The CDR3 has 14 amino acids. Germline CDR1 reads SGHNT; CDR2 reads YENEEA. As DNA, the CDR3 is TGTGCCAGCAGCCGGGACAGGGACACAGATACGCAGTATTTT. Its translation is CASSRDRDTDTQYF. Drawing the rest from reference TRBV11-3 and TRBJ2-3, the complete variable domain is EAGVVQSPRYKIIEKKQPVAFWCNPISGHNTLYWYLQNLGQGPELLIRYENEEAVDDSQLPKDRFSAERLKGVDSTLKIQPAELGDSAVYLCASSRDRDTDTQYFGPGTRLTVL.

V and J are TRBV30 and TRBJ1-1; D is ambiguous. This CDR3 region has 13 residues. The ends were cut back, 4 bases at V and 1 base at J, with 10 bases in the middle. Germline V CDR1 and CDR2: GTSNPN, SVGIG (reference sequence). CDR3 coding DNA: TGTGCCTGGATGGTACAGAGGAACACTGAAGCTTTCTTT. This codes for CAWMVQRNTEAFF. Full variable domain (missing parts from reference TRBV30 and TRBJ1-1): SQTIHQWPATLVQPVGSPLSLECTVEGTSNPNLYWYRQAAGRGLQLLFYSVGIGQISSEVPQNLSASRPQDRQFILSSKKLLLSDSGFYLCAWMVQRNTEAFFGQGTRLTVV.

The chain couples TRBV6-6 to TRBJ2-1, with a tentative D call TRBD2 (6 bases). The CDR3 contains 16 residues. Per germline, CDR1 MNHNY and CDR2 SVGAGI (reference sequence). V lost 8 bases, J lost 0 bases, and 17 bases lay in between. CDR3: CASQPSAGSSYNEQFF. CDR3 coding DNA: TGTGCCAGCCAACCATCGGCGGGAAGCTCCTACAATGAGCAGTTCTTC.

The V gene is TRBV5-1, the J gene TRBJ1-2, with 10 bases aligning to TRBD1. This CDR3 has 17 residues. The V and J ends lost 5 bases and 3 bases, in that order; junction bases with no gene match: 13. Germline CDR1 SGHRS, CDR2 YFSETQ. Here the CDR3 DNA reads TGCGCCAGCAGTCGCCTGCCGGGACAGGGGATTGACTATGGCTACACCTTC. Encoded protein: CASSRLPGQGIDYGYTF.

The V gene is TRBV9, the J gene TRBJ2-3; D remains ambiguous. The CDR3 is 13 residues long. Trimming stripped 4 bases from V and 3 bases from J, with 9 bases between. Germline V gene lookup returns CDR1 SGDLS and CDR2 YYNGEE. CDR3 bases: TGTGCCAGCAGCCCAACTGGAACAGATACGCAGTATTTT. It codes for CASSPTGTDTQYF. Complete variable domain (other parts from reference TRBV9 and TRBJ2-3): DSGVTQTPKHLITATGQRVTLRCSPRSGDLSVYWYQQSLDQGLQFLIQYYNGEERAKGNILERFSAQQFPDLHSELNLSSLELGDSALYFCASSPTGTDTQYFGPGTRLTVL.

The chain is built from TRBV4-1 and TRBJ1-4; no clear D gene. The CDR3 length is 16 residues. Germline CDR1 reads MGHRA; CDR2 reads YSYEKL. V lost 1 base, J lost 4 bases, and 13 bases lay in between. CDR3 region: CASSQVGTAGNEKLFF. DNA of the CDR3: TGCGCCAGCAGCCAAGTCGGAACGGCTGGTAATGAAAAACTGTTTTTT.

The chain has TRBV7-9 and TRBJ2-5; the D is unclear. The CDR3 consists of 16 residues. The V end was cut by 5 bases, the J end by 2 bases, with 18 bases between. CDR1 is SEHNR and CDR2 is FQNEAQ in the germline V gene (reference sequence). In nucleotides, the CDR3 is TGTGCCAGCAGCGCCTTCGGTTCCGGGTTACAAGAGACCCAGTACTTC. Its protein product is CASSAFGSGLQETQYF.

This clone was detected only once. The chain uses TRBV20-1 and TRBJ2-5, with D perhaps matching TRBD1 (6 bases). Per germline, CDR1 DFQATT and CDR2 SNEGSKA (reference sequence). The CDR3 consists of 10 residues. Trimming shortened V by 4 bases and J by 9 bases, and 9 bases separated the two germline ends. CDR3 sequence reads: CSAITGSQYF. The CDR3 DNA reads TGCAGTGCTATCACAGGGTCCCAGTACTTC.

The CDR3 nucleotides are TGTGCCTGGAGTGGCATTCAGGGTTATGAGCAGTTCTTC. It specifies CAWSGIQGYEQFF. The chain employs TRBV30 and TRBJ2-1; D perhaps matches TRBD1 (5 bases). Trimming left V 1 base short and J 8 bases short, with 12 bases between. The CDR3 covers 13 residues. CDR1 is GTSNPN, CDR2 SVGIG, per germline (reference sequence).

The V gene is TRBV21-1, the J gene TRBJ2-5; the table's TRBD1 call for D was not verified on the DNA. TRBV21-1 has pseudogene status. There are 11 residues in the CDR3. The CDR3 nucleotides are TGTGCCAGCCACCAGGGTTGGACCCAGTACTTC. This translates into CASHQGWTQYF.

The V and J genes are TRBV9 and TRBJ2-1, with 11 bases identical to TRBD2. The germline gives CDR1 SGDLS, CDR2 YYNGEE. The CDR3 runs to 16 residues. V was clipped by 3 bases and J by 8 bases; unmatched bases: 10. This CDR3 reads CASSAGNSGRDDEQFF. In nucleotides, the CDR3 is TGTGCCAGCAGCGCAGGGAATAGCGGGAGGGACGATGAGCAGTTCTTC.

This sequence joins TRBV6-1 and TRBJ2-1, with a weak D call TRBD1 (6 bases). Germline V CDR1 and CDR2: MNHNS, SASEGT. V gave up 3 bases and J gave up 4 bases, with 19 bases separating them. The CDR3 sequence is 17 residues long. Here the CDR3 reads CASSDPVGGAGYNEQFF. As DNA, the CDR3 is TGTGCCAGCAGTGATCCGGTAGGGGGAGCCGGGTACAATGAGCAGTTCTTC.

The V gene is TRBV27, the J gene TRBJ1-1; the match to TRBD1 covers 8 bases. CDR1 MNHEY and CDR2 SMNVEV come from the germline V gene (reference sequence). This CDR3 contains 14 residues. V gave up 5 bases and J gave up 7 bases; unmatched junction bases: 9. CDR3 bases: TGTGCCAGCAGTCCCTCAAACAGGGGGGGTGAAGCTTTCTTT. Amino acid sequence: CASSPSNRGGEAFF.

J is TRBJ2-1 and V is TRBV6-1; 14 bases align to TRBD2. Looked up from germline, CDR1 is MNHNS and CDR2 is SASEGT. V shed 10 bases, J shed 7 bases, and the junction held 9 bases outside the gene matches. This CDR3 has 15 amino acids. The CDR3: CANLGLAGGGNEQFF. The CDR3 DNA reads TGTGCCAACCTAGGACTAGCGGGGGGAGGGAATGAGCAGTTCTTC.

This rearrangement joins TRBV19 to TRBJ1-3; no firm D call. The length of the CDR3 is 13 residues. The germline V gene encodes CDR1 LNHDA and CDR2 SQIVND (reference sequence). V lost 7 bases to trimming and J lost 7 bases, with 14 bases between them. CDR3 in amino acids: CASTIGFANTIYF. CDR3 in DNA: TGTGCCAGTACCATCGGGTTCGCGAACACCATATATTTT.

V gene TRBV21-1 combines with J gene TRBJ2-7; TRBD1, as called in the table, went unchecked against the DNA. TRBV21-1 is a recognized pseudogene. The CDR3 is 16 amino acids. CDR3 loop: CAPNERTVRFSYEQYF. The DNA for the CDR3 is TGTGCCCCGAACGAGCGGACAGTCCGGTTTTCCTACGAGCAGTACTTC.

The rearrangement joins TRBV5-1 to TRBJ2-6; D might be TRBD1 (5 bases). The ends were cut back, 3 bases at V and 0 bases at J, with 10 bases in the middle. The CDR3 is 16 residues long. The V gene's germline CDR1 is SGHRS and CDR2 YFSETQ. The DNA of the CDR3 is TGCGCCAGCAGCTCTTCAGGGTTCTCTGGGGCCAACGTCCTGACTTTC. Residues: CASSSSGFSGANVLTF.